This TCR beta chain was obtained from a study of PD-1 blockade in classical Hodgkin lymphoma. The overall study: Patients in the cohort were put on intravenous nivolumab, 3 mg/kg every 2 weeks.

Generated by immunoSEQ multiplex PCR, the TCRdb table keeps only in-frame clones and is missing some. The sample shows 43,000 or so clones, roughly 73% of them seen only once. Note on this clone: Its specificity is unknown.

Study outcomes and limitations: Reports indicated that newly diagnosed patients had lower baseline TCR diversity than healthy donors did. While CD8+ TCR diversity did not rise significantly by C4D1, CD4+ TCR diversity did. Complete responders entered with baseline diversity on par with newly diagnosed patients, the results showed.

Time point in this sample: cycle 4 day 1 (C4D1), after more than five weeks of nivolumab. With no exception, relapse followed autologous stem cell transplantation in all patients, and brentuximab vedotin exposure varied. Trimming removed 0 bases from V and 9 bases from J, with 11 bases in between. Per the germline V gene, CDR1 is MGHRA and CDR2 is YSYEKL. The length of the CDR3 is 14 residues. The chain couples TRBV4-1 to TRBJ1-4; D not resolved. This receptor was identified in a human donor with classical Hodgkin lymphoma. Specimen: peripheral blood mononuclear cells (PBMCs), collected before the fourth cycle of nivolumab. The CDR3 loop is CASSQDDIYQKLFF. In DNA, the CDR3 is TGCGCCAGCAGCCAAGATGACATCTATCAAAAACTGTTTTTT.